This T cell receptor (beta chain) was identified in a study of T cells in Graves' hyperthyroidism and ophthalmopathy. V dropped 2 bases and J dropped 1 base, with 15 bases sitting between them. The germline CDR1 and CDR2 sequences are LGHDT and YNNKEL (reference sequence). CDR3 size: 16 residues. Study-level results: In blood, most of the thyroid clonotypes expanded above 0.001 were also present.

Diagnoses were made from clinical symptoms, serum measures (thyroxine and TRAb), thyroid ultrasound and orbital computed tomography. This clonotype was observed many times. Its antigen is not identified. TCR beta CDR3 regions were amplified from RNA transcripts. A set of HTBI primers served as the primers for a first-round RT-PCR of the TCR CDR3. TCRdb ran MiXCR on the multiplex PCR reads and lists one entry per CDR3 protein. The sample lists hundreds of thousands of distinct CDR3 sequences, less than 15% seen once, with roughly a tenth in the top ten. V is TRBV3-1 and J is TRBJ2-7, with D maybe TRBD1 (6 bases). Sequencing was performed on blood. This TCR was sampled from a woman aged 18-29 years with Graves' hyperthyroidism. CDR3 nucleotides: TGTGCCAGCAGCCAACAGGGGAGCGGTTTGTCCTACGAGCAGTACTTC. This encodes CASSQQGSGLSYEQYF.